This TCR beta chain was retrieved from a study of shared clonotypes between healthy human individuals. Study-wide context: Per donor, CD8 memory used one plate, CD8 naive used two, CD4 memory used three and CD4 naive used three.

The germline V gene encodes CDR1 KGHSH and CDR2 LQKENI. V lost 0 bases and J 1 base, leaving 5 bases between the germline ends. There are 14 residues in the CDR3. As regards this clone: Antigen: not known.

The split of CD4+ cells yielded CD45RA+ naive and CD45RA-negative memory subsets. Produced via immunoSEQ multiplex PCR; TCRdb's table is partial and in-frame only. The table shows roughly 2.2 million clones, with 80% to 95% occurring only once. Study findings and constraints: Tissues were not sampled, only blood, and their repertoires likely differ. When compared with the clonotypes that were shared by all four sorted-subset donors, the non-shared clonotypes turned out to have lower generation probabilities.

What was sequenced was naive CD4+ T cells from PBMCs. Noted subset: CD45RA+ positively selected. The receptor was derived from a man younger than 35 in good health. Some clones in this sample may be carry-over from other donors' samples. The chain has TRBV18 and TRBJ2-3; no clear D gene. The DNA of the CDR3 is TGTGCCAGCTCACCACCGGCAGGCACAGATACGCAGTATTTT. Amino acid sequence: CASSPPAGTDTQYF.